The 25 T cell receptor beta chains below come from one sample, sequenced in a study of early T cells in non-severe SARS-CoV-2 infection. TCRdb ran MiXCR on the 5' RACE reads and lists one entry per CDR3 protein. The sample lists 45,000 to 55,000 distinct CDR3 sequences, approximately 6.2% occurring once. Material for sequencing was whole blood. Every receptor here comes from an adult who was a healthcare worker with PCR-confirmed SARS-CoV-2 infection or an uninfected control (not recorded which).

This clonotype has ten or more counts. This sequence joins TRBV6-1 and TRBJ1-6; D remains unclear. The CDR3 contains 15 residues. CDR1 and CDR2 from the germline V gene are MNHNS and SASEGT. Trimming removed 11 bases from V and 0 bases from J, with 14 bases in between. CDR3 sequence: CAYGSGSSYNSPLHF. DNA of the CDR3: TGTGCCTACGGTTCGGGCAGCTCCTATAATTCACCCCTCCACTTT.

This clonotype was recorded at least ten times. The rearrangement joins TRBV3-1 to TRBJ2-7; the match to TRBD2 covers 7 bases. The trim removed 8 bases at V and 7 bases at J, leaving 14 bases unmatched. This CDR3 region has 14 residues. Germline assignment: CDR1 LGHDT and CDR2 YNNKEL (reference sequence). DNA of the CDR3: TGTGCCAGCCAAGGCTCCCTAGCGGCTGGGGAGCAGTACTTC. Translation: CASQGSLAAGEQYF.

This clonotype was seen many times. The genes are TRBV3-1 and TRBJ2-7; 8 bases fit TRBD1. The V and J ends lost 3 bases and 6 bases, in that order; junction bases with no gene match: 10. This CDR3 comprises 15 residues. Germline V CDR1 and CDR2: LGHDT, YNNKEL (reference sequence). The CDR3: CASSHGSGQVSEQYF. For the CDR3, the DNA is TGTGCCAGCAGCCATGGATCGGGACAGGTCTCCGAGCAGTACTTC.

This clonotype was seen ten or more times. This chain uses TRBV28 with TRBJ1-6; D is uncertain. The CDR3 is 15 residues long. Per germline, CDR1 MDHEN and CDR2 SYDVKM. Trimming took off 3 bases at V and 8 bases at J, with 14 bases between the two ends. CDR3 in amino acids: CASSFQTISDSPLHF. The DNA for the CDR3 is TGTGCCAGCAGTTTTCAGACGATTTCCGATTCACCCCTCCACTTT.

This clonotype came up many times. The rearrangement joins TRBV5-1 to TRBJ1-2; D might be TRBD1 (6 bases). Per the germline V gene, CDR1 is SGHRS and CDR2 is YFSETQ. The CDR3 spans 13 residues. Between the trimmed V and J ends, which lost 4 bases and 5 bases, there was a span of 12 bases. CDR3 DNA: TGCGCCAGCAGCCCCACAGGGCTTTATGGCTACACCTTC. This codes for CASSPTGLYGYTF.

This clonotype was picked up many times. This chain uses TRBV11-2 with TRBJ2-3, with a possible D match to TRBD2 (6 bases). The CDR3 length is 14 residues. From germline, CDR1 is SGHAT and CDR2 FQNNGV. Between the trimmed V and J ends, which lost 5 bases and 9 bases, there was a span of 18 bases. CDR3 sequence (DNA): TGTGCCAGCAGCGGTAGGGACTCTCCATGGACGCAGTATTTT. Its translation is CASSGRDSPWTQYF.

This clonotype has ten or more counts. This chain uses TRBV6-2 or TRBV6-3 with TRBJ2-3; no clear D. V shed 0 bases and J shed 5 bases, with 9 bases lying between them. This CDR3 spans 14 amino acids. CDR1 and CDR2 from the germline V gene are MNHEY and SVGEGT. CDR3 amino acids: CASSYSNVLDTQYF. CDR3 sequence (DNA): TGTGCCAGCAGTTACTCCAACGTTTTAGATACGCAGTATTTT.

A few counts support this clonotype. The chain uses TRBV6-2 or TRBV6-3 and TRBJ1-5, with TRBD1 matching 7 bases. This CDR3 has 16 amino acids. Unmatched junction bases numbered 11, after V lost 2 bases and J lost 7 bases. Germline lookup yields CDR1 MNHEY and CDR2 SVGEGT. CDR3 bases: TGTGCCAGCAGTTACGGTGGCCGACAGGGTTACCAGCCCCAGCATTTT. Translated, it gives CASSYGGRQGYQPQHF.

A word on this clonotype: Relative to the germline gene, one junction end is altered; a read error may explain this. Written as DNA, the CDR3 is TGCAGTGCTGGGCTAGCGGGCACAGATACGCTGTATTTT. It translates to CSAGLAGTDTLYF. The J gene is TRBJ2-3, the V gene TRBV20-1; 8 bases map to TRBD2. This CDR3 has 13 amino acids. Per the germline V gene, CDR1 is DFQATT and CDR2 is SNEGSKA (reference sequence).

The CDR3 DNA reads TGCAGTGCGACAGGGTACATTGGCTCCTATAATTCACCCCTCCACTTT. This gives the protein CSATGYIGSYNSPLHF. The rearrangement uses TRBV20-1 and TRBJ1-6; TRBD1 matches 7 bases. J was trimmed by 0 bases and V by 6 bases; bases with no gene match: 8. CDR3 size: 16 residues. Germline V gene lookup returns CDR1 DFQATT and CDR2 SNEGSKA (reference sequence).

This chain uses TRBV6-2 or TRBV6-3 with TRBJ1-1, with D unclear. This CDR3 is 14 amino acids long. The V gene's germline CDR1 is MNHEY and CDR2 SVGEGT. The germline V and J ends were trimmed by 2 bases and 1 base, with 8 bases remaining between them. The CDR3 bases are TGTGCCAGCAGTTACGCCACAAGGAACACTGAAGCTTTCTTT. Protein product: CASSYATRNTEAFF.

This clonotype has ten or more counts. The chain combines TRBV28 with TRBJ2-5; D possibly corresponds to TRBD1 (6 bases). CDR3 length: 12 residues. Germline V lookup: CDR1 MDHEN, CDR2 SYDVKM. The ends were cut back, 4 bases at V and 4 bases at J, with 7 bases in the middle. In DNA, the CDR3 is TGTGCCAGCAGTTCGGACAGAGAGACCCAGTACTTC. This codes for CASSSDRETQYF.

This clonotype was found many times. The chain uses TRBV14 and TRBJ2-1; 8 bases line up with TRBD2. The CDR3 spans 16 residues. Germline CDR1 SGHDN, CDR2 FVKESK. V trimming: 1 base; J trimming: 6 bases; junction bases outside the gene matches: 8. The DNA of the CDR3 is TGTGCCAGCAGCCAAGCGGGAGGGACGGAAGCCAATGAGCAGTTCTTC. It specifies CASSQAGGTEANEQFF.

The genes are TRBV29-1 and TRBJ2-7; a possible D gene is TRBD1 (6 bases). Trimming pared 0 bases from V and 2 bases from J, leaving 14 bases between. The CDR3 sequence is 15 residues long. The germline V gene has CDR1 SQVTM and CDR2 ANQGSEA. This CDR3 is CSVEDDQGRPYEQYF. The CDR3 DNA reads TGCAGCGTTGAAGATGATCAGGGGCGGCCCTACGAGCAGTACTTC.

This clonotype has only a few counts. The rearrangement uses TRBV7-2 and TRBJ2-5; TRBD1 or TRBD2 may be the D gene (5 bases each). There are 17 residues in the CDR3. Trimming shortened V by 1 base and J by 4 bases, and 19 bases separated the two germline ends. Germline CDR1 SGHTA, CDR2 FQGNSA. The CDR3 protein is CASSLVRLGVGTETQYF. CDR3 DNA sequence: TGTGCCAGCAGCTTAGTAAGGCTGGGAGTAGGGACAGAGACCCAGTACTTC.

In nucleotides, the CDR3 is TGTGCCAGCAGTTACGAGCGTTTTAGCAATCAGCCCCAGCATTTT. Its translation is CASSYERFSNQPQHF. The rearrangement uses TRBV6-2 or TRBV6-3 and TRBJ1-5; D gene ambiguous. Trimming shortened V by 2 bases and J by 0 bases, and 8 bases separated the two germline ends. Looked up from germline, CDR1 is MNHEY and CDR2 is SVGEGT. The CDR3 runs to 15 residues.

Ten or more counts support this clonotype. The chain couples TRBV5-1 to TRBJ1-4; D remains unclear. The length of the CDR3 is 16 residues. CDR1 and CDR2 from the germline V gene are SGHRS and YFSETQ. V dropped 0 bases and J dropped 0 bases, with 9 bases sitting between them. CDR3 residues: CASSLGRPATNEKLFF. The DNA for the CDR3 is TGCGCCAGCAGCTTGGGCAGGCCCGCAACTAATGAAAAACTGTTTTTT. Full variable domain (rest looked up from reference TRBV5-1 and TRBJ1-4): KAGVTQTPRYLIKTRGQQVTLSCSPISGHRSVSWYQQTPGQGLQFLFEYFSETQRNKGNFPGRFSGRQFSNSRSEMNVSTLELGDSALYLCASSLGRPATNEKLFFGSGTQLSVL.

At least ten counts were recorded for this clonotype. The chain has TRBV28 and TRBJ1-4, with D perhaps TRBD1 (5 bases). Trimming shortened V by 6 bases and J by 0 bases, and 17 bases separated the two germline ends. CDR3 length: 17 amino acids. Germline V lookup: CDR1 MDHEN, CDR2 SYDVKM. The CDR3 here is CASSRWGSGATNEKLFF. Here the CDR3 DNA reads TGTGCCAGCAGCCGGTGGGGGTCGGGAGCAACTAATGAAAAACTGTTTTTT.

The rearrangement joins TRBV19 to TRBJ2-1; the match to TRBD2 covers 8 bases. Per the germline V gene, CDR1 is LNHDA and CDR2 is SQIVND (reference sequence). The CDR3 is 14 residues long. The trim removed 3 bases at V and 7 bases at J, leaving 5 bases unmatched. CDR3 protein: CASSIGLAFNEQFF. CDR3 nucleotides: TGTGCCAGTAGTATCGGACTAGCATTTAATGAGCAGTTCTTC. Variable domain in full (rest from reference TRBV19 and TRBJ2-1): DGGITQSPKYLFRKEGQNVTLSCEQNLNHDAMYWYRQDPGQGLRLIYYSQIVNDFQKGDIAEGYSVSREKKESFPLTVTSAQKNPTAFYLCASSIGLAFNEQFFGPGTRLTVL.

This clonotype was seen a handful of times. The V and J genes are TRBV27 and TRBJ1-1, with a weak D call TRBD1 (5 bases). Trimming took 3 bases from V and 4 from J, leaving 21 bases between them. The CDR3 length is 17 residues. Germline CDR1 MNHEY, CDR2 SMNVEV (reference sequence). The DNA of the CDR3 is TGTGCCAGCAGTTTCCAAGGTGTAGGGGATTCAGGCACTGAAGCTTTCTTT. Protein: CASSFQGVGDSGTEAFF.

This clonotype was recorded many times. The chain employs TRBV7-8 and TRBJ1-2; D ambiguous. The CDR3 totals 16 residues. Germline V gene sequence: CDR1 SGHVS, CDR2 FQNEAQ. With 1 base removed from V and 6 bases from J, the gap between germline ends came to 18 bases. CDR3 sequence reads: CASSLGVSSLPHGYTF. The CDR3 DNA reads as TGTGCCAGCAGCTTAGGGGTTTCTTCGCTACCCCATGGCTACACCTTC. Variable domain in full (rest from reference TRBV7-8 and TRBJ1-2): GAGVSQSPRYKVAKRGQDVALRCDPISGHVSLFWYQQALGQGPEFLTYFQNEAQLDKSGLPSDRFFAERPEGSVSTLKIQRTQQEDSAVYLCASSLGVSSLPHGYTFGSGTRLTVV.

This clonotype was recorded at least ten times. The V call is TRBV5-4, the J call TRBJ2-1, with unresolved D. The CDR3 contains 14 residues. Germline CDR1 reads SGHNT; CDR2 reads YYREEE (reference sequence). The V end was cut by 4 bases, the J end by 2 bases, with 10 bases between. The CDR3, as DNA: TGTGCCAGCAGCGCGCCTGGAACCTACAATGAGCAGTTCTTC. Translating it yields CASSAPGTYNEQFF.

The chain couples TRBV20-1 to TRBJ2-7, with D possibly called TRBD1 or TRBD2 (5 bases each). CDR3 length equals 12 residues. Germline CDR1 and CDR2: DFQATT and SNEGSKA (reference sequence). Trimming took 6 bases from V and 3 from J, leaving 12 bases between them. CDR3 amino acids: CSAADKGYEQYF. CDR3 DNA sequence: TGCAGTGCAGCGGACAAGGGCTACGAGCAGTACTTC.

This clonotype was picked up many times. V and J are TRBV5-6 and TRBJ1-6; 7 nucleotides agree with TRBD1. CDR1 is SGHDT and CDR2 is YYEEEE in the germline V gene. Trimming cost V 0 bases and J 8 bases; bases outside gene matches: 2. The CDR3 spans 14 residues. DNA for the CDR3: TGTGCCAGCAGCTTGGGACAGGGAGATTCACCCCTCCACTTT. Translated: CASSLGQGDSPLHF.

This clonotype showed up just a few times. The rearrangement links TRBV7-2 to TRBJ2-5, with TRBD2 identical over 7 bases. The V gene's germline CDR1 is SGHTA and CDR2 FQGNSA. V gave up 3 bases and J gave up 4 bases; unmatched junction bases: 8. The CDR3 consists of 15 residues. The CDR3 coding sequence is TGTGCCAGCAGCTTCAACGTGGGCGGGGGAGAGACCCAGTACTTC. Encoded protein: CASSFNVGGGETQYF.